This T cell receptor beta chain was documented in a study of blood T cells in healthy people across ages. The CDR3 extends over 16 amino acids. Germline V gives CDR1 DFQATT, CDR2 SNEGSKA (reference sequence). Deletions cut 6 bases from V and 1 base from J, with 21 bases between. A J-beta primer mix and a sample-barcoded 5' primer were used in a second PCR of about 6 to 12 cycles. TCRdb reprocessed the 5' RACE reads via MiXCR and lists one record per CDR3 protein. The sample lists over 950,000 distinct CDR3 sequences, about two fifths occurring once. The rearrangement links TRBV20-1 to TRBJ2-5; D perhaps matches TRBD2 (7 bases). This TCR derives from a young man in good health. Sequencing was carried out using blood. The CDR3 DNA follows: TGCAGTGCCCTCATAAGGGGGAGGGGAACCCAAGAGACCCAGTACTTC. This sequence encodes CSALIRGRGTQETQYF.